This T cell receptor beta chain was sequenced for a study of cytomegalovirus exposure and HLA in healthy donors. Notes on the study in general: The study recorded 150 to 200 TCR beta chains that were cytomegalovirus-associated. In vitro confirmation showed a few CMV-associated chains to be CMV antigen specific. In a later analysis, a missense DCLRE1C variant was linked to TCR beta V- and J-gene trimming.

Worth noting for this clone: Its matching antigen is unknown.

The CDR3 has 16 residues. Trimming cost V 6 bases and J 5 bases, with 22 bases left between them. Germline CDR1 reads MNHEY; CDR2 reads SMNVEV (reference sequence). PCR used 60 Vbeta primers and 13 Jbeta primers. The method was immunoSEQ multiplex PCR; TCRdb's version includes in-frame clones alone and lacks a portion of them. Among roughly 190,000 clones, around 81% were seen once, and the ten largest hold about 2.1%. The receptor was derived from a woman younger than 45 in good health and CMV-seropositive. The chain employs TRBV27 and TRBJ1-2, with D tentatively TRBD1 (5 bases). Sequencing was performed on PBMCs. The CDR3 coding sequence is TGTGCCAGCAGACGATCCCGGGCGGGGGGTTATTATGGCTACACCTTC. Translation gives CASRRSRAGGYYGYTF.